This T cell receptor (beta chain) was captured by sequencing in a study of spatial heterogeneity in lung cancer (dated by TCRdb to the late 2010s). With respect to the entire study: Donors were some 78 patients with early-stage, untreated non-small cell lung cancer from the lung TRACERx cohort. Follow-up PBMC samples were sequenced whenever available, and the median time to follow-up was around two years after resection. At surgery, both alpha and beta chains were TCR-sequenced in 200 to 250 tumor regions, over 61 matched nontumor lung samples and 56 PBMC samples. TCR alpha and beta repertoires were quantitatively compared across multiple tumor regions, matched nontumor lung and blood in non-small cell lung cancer. More beta-chain than alpha-chain transcripts were consistently detected, likely reflecting higher beta-chain transcript abundance. In the raw uncorrected reads, each unique combination of TCR and UMI appeared more than ten times on average. The study linked features of the TCR repertoire to counts of nonsynonymous mutations, which were determined by whole-exome sequencing of tumor tissue.

Study-wide findings and limitations: Ubiquitous expanded tumor TCRs showed up in blood more often at tumor resection than at routine follow-up. Additional single-cell paired TCR alpha and beta sequencing was considered necessary to confirm, at a functional level, the hypothesis that regional TCRs recognize regional mutations. Comparisons of baseline and follow-up blood repertoires included only 15 or so patients.

The time point tag for this specimen amounts to: blood at routine non-recurrence follow-up after resection. For TCR sequencing, whole RNA was extracted from tumor and nontumor lung tissue, or from cryopreserved PBMC samples, and no cell sorting was done. Only patients with enough RNA available from two or more tumor regions were chosen for TCR sequencing. There are 13 amino acids in the CDR3, from cysteine to phenylalanine inclusive. This entry keeps only the CDR3 DNA: 39 bases, framed from base 1. Trimming takes 0 bases from V and 7 bases from J, and the germline ends sit 10 bases apart. In the germline V gene (reference sequence), CDR1 corresponds to DFQATT and CDR2 to SNEGSKA. In regard to this clonotype: There is no known antigen for this receptor. Per-nucleotide qualities are absent, and no much larger clonotype sits a single base away.

The library was built by means of 5' RACE. The sequencer listed for this sample is NextSeq 500. In the TCR library protocol, a unique molecular identifier was attached to each TCR cDNA molecule so that PCR and sequencing errors could be corrected. On the study's bioinformatics: TCR identification, UMI-based error correction and CDR3 extraction were performed with Decombinator tools. TCRs above a frequency of 2 per 1,000, corresponding to the top 1% of the tumor frequency distribution, were defined as expanded. Renyi diversity was computed with the R vegan package after each repertoire had been subsampled 100 times to 5,000 TCRs. CDR3 similarity networks were built from amino acid triplet string-kernel similarity, with CDR3s being connected when pairwise similarity was above 0.82. The raw public reads went through TCRdb reprocessing: fastp at Q25, MiXCR clone calling, in-frame beta chains kept. CDR3 protein sequences are deduplicated, and each keeps its most common genes and DNA. TCRdb's processing, not the study's, gives the V and J calls here. A total of about 100,000 distinct CDR3 sequences appear in this sample, roughly a fifth of them only once. 21% of the sample belongs to the ten largest clones.

This sample comprised PBMCs, obtained at follow-up. The V and J genes are TRBV20-1 and TRBJ1-5; the D segment cannot be called with confidence. This receptor was obtained from a male donor with early-stage non-small cell lung cancer. The CDR3 reads as follows: CSAREGSEQPQHF. The DNA sequence is given as TGCAGTGCTAGAGAGGGGTCAGAGCAGCCCCAGCATTTT.